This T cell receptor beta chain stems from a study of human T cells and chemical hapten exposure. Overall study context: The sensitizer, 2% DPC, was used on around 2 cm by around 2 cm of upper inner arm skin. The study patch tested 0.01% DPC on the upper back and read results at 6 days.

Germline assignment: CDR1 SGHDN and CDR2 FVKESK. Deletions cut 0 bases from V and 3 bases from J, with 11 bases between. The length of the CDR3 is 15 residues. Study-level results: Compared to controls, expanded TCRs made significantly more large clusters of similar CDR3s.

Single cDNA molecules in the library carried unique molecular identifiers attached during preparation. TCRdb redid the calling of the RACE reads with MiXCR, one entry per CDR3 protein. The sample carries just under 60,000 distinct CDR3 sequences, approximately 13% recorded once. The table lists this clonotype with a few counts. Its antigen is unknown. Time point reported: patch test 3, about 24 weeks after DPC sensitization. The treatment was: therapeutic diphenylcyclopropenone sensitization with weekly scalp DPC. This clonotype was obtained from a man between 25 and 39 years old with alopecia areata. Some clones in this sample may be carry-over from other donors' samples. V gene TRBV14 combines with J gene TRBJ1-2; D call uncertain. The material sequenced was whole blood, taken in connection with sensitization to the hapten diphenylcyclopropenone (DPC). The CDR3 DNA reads TGTGCCAGCAGCCAAGATCATGGGGATTACTATGGCTACACCTTC. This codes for CASSQDHGDYYGYTF.